The sequence of this T cell receptor beta chain was determined in a study of technical replicates of blood from a handful of donors. Germline V gene lookup returns CDR1 KGHSH and CDR2 LQKENI. The V end lost 2 bases, the J end lost 4 bases, and 15 bases lay between the germline ends. The CDR3 runs 15 residues. TCRdb's table, derived via immunoSEQ multiplex PCR, lists solely in-frame clones and lacks some. The repertoire holds about 78,000 clones, with 95% as singletons. The V gene is TRBV18, the J gene TRBJ2-7, with D possibly matching TRBD2 (5 bases). This clonotype originated in a human donor in good health. Sequenced sample: T cells isolated from PBMCs. The CDR3 sequence is CASSPTLGKGYEQYF. The DNA for the CDR3 is TGTGCCAGCTCACCAACACTAGGAAAAGGGTACGAGCAGTACTTC.